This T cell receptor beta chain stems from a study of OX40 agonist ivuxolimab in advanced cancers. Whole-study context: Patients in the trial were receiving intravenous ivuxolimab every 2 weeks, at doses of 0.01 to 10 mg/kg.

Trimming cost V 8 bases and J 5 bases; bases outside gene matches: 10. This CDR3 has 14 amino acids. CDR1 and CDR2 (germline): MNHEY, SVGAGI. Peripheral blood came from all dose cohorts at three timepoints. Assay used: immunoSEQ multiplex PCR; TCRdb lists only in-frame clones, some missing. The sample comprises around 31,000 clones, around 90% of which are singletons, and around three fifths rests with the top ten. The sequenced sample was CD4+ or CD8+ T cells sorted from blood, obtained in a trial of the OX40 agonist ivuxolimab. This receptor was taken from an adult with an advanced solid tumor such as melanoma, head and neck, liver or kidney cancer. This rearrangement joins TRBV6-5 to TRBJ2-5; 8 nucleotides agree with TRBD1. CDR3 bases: TGTGCCAGCCATCAGACAGGGGCTTTCGAGACCCAGTACTTC. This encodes CASHQTGAFETQYF.